A selection of T cell receptor beta chains follows, all from one sample in a study of control samples from healthy donors and cancer patients. Data came from immunoSEQ multiplex PCR; TCRdb stores just in-frame clones and leaves some out. The sample includes about 86,000 clones, about 89% of them seen just once. The sample consisted of PBMCs. These receptors were collected from a woman in her forties or fifties with colorectal cancer. CDR3s include the opening cysteine and the closing phenylalanine or tryptophan. A D gene is named only where the DNA matches it firmly. Not all rows give a size; the values are once, few, many and, for expanded clones, a class.

J gene: TRBJ2-3
V gene: TRBV10-2
clone size: -
D gene: TRBD1
CDR3 DNA: TGCGCCAGCAAATCGACAGGGGGTAGGACAGATACGCAGTATTTT
CDR3 protein: CASKSTGGRTDTQYF

J gene: TRBJ2-5
V gene: TRBV3-1/TRBV3-2
clone size: -
D gene: TRBD2
CDR3 DNA: TGTGCCAGCAGCCCCGGGGTAGCGGGGACAGAGACCCAGTACTTC
CDR3 protein: CASSPGVAGTETQYF

J gene: TRBJ1-1
V gene: TRBV11-3
clone size: -
D gene: -
CDR3 DNA: TGTGCCAGCAGCCGCGAGGGGGGGACTGAAGCTTTCTTT
CDR3 protein: CASSREGGTEAFF

J gene: TRBJ2-5
V gene: TRBV7-8
clone size: -
D gene: TRBD1
CDR3 DNA: TGTGCCAGCAGCTTAGACGGACAGGTCCGAGGGGAGACCCAGTACTTC
CDR3 protein: CASSLDGQVRGETQYF

J gene: TRBJ2-6
V gene: TRBV5-1
clone size: once
D gene: -
CDR3 DNA: TGCGCCAGCAGCTTGGCCGGGACGGGTCACGGTCTCGTCCTGACTTTC
CDR3 protein: CASSLAGTGHGLVLTF

J gene: TRBJ2-5
V gene: TRBV20-1
clone size: -
D gene: -
CDR3 DNA: TGCAGTGCTAGTGAGAATAGGGGTCCTGGTGGCCAAGAGACCCAGTACTTC
CDR3 protein: CSASENRGPGGQETQYF

J gene: TRBJ2-6
V gene: TRBV28
clone size: once
D gene: -
CDR3 DNA: TGTGCCAGCAGTATACAGGGAGCTGGGGCCAACGTCCTGACTTTC
CDR3 protein: CASSIQGAGANVLTF

J gene: TRBJ1-6
V gene: TRBV30
clone size: -
D gene: -
CDR3 DNA: TGTGCCTGGGGCCGGGCCTATAATTCACCCCTCCACTTT
CDR3 protein: CAWGRAYNSPLHF

J gene: TRBJ1-1
V gene: TRBV12-3/TRBV12-4
clone size: -
D gene: -
CDR3 DNA: TGTGCCAGCAGTTTAACTAAGGACACTGAAGCTTTCTTT
CDR3 protein: CASSLTKDTEAFF

J gene: TRBJ2-2
V gene: TRBV2
clone size: -
D gene: -
CDR3 DNA: TGTGCCAGCAATCCGACAGTGAACACCGGGGAGCTGTTTTTT
CDR3 protein: CASNPTVNTGELFF

J gene: TRBJ1-5
V gene: TRBV11-3
clone size: -
D gene: -
CDR3 DNA: TGTGCCAGCAGCCCCTCTCGACAGATTAGCAATCAGCCCCAGCATTTT
CDR3 protein: CASSPSRQISNQPQHF

J gene: TRBJ1-2
V gene: TRBV3-1/TRBV3-2
clone size: once
D gene: -
CDR3 DNA: TGTGCCAGCAGCCAAGCCTCAGGGAGGAGCGGCTACACCTTC
CDR3 protein: CASSQASGRSGYTF

J gene: TRBJ2-4
V gene: TRBV5-5
clone size: -
D gene: TRBD2
CDR3 DNA: TGTGCCAGCAGCTTGTCTAGCGGGGGGGCCGATAAGACCAAAAACATTCAGTACTTC
CDR3 protein: CASSLSSGGADKTKNIQYF

J gene: TRBJ1-6
V gene: TRBV9
clone size: few
D gene: -
CDR3 DNA: TGTGCCAGCAGCTCCGGGACAAGGGTCTCCTATAATTCACCCCTCCACTTT
CDR3 protein: CASSSGTRVSYNSPLHF

J gene: TRBJ1-2
V gene: TRBV3-1/TRBV3-2
clone size: -
D gene: -
CDR3 DNA: TGTGCCAGCAGCCAAGGCCGGGGCAGTAACTATGGCTACACCTTC
CDR3 protein: CASSQGRGSNYGYTF

J gene: TRBJ1-5
V gene: TRBV6-5
clone size: -
D gene: -
CDR3 DNA: TGTGCCACCGGGGACGGAAATCAGCCCCAGCATTTT
CDR3 protein: CATGDGNQPQHF

J gene: TRBJ1-1
V gene: TRBV5-1
clone size: -
D gene: -
CDR3 DNA: TGCGCCAGCAGCGAGGGGACGGTGAACACTGAAGCTTTCTTT
CDR3 protein: CASSEGTVNTEAFF

J gene: TRBJ2-5
V gene: TRBV20-1
clone size: -
D gene: TRBD2
CDR3 DNA: TGCAGTGCTAGTCCCCTAACTAGCGGGGGGGCCCCTGAGACCCAGTACTTC
CDR3 protein: CSASPLTSGGAPETQYF

J gene: TRBJ1-5
V gene: TRBV6-5
clone size: -
D gene: -
CDR3 DNA: TGTGCCAGCAGTTACCGCCTCGGGAGCAATCAGCCCCAGCATTTT
CDR3 protein: CASSYRLGSNQPQHF

J gene: TRBJ1-4
V gene: TRBV25-1
clone size: -
D gene: -
CDR3 DNA: TGTGCCAGCAGTGGTTGGGGTGGAAAACTGTTTTTT
CDR3 protein: CASSGWGGKLFF

J gene: TRBJ2-3
V gene: TRBV27
clone size: -
D gene: TRBD2
CDR3 DNA: TGTGCCAGCAGTTTATGGGGTAGCGGGGGGGCGAGAGGAGATACGCAGTATTTT
CDR3 protein: CASSLWGSGGARGDTQYF

J gene: TRBJ1-1
V gene: TRBV18
clone size: few
D gene: -
CDR3 DNA: TGTGCCAGCTCACCAGGTGGGGATGGCACTGAAGCTTTCTTT
CDR3 protein: CASSPGGDGTEAFF

J gene: TRBJ2-5
V gene: TRBV28
clone size: -
D gene: TRBD1
CDR3 DNA: TGTGCCAGCAGTTTGATGGGACAGGGGCCGTTGGCGACCCAGTACTTC
CDR3 protein: CASSLMGQGPLATQYF

J gene: TRBJ2-2
V gene: TRBV5-6
clone size: -
D gene: -
CDR3 DNA: TGTGCCAGCAGCTTGGGAGGGAGCGGGGAGCTGTTTTTT
CDR3 protein: CASSLGGSGELFF

J gene: TRBJ1-1
V gene: TRBV10-1
clone size: -
D gene: -
CDR3 DNA: TGCGCCAGCAGTGCCCAGGGAAATGAAGCTTTCTTT
CDR3 protein: CASSAQGNEAFF

J gene: TRBJ1-4
V gene: TRBV28
clone size: -
D gene: -
CDR3 DNA: TGTGCCAGCAGTTTCTTATCGGGCCGACGGTCAACTAATGAAAAACTGTTTTTT
CDR3 protein: CASSFLSGRRSTNEKLFF

J gene: TRBJ2-3
V gene: TRBV5-1
clone size: -
D gene: TRBD1
CDR3 DNA: TGCGCCAGCAGCTTCGGGACAGGGTCAGATACGCAGTATTTT
CDR3 protein: CASSFGTGSDTQYF

J gene: TRBJ1-4
V gene: TRBV28
clone size: -
D gene: TRBD1
CDR3 DNA: TGTGCCAGCAGTCCGGGACAGATTAATGAAAAACTGTTTTTT
CDR3 protein: CASSPGQINEKLFF

J gene: TRBJ1-1
V gene: TRBV29-1
clone size: -
D gene: TRBD1
CDR3 DNA: TGCAGCGTTGGAGTAGTGGGACAGGGGATTGAAGCTTTCTTT
CDR3 protein: CSVGVVGQGIEAFF

J gene: TRBJ2-2
V gene: TRBV27
clone size: -
D gene: -
CDR3 DNA: TGTGCCAGCAGTTTAAGGGGGGCGGTGGCCGGGGAGCTGTTTTTT
CDR3 protein: CASSLRGAVAGELFF

J gene: TRBJ1-1
V gene: TRBV30
clone size: -
D gene: -
CDR3 DNA: TGTGCCTGGAGCCCTAAAGGGCGGGGGTCCACTGAAGCTTTCTTT
CDR3 protein: CAWSPKGRGSTEAFF

J gene: TRBJ1-1
V gene: TRBV5-1
clone size: -
D gene: -
CDR3 DNA: TGCGCCAGCAGCTTGGAAGACAGCGACACTGAAGCTTTCTTT
CDR3 protein: CASSLEDSDTEAFF

J gene: TRBJ1-1
V gene: TRBV3-1/TRBV3-2
clone size: -
D gene: TRBD1
CDR3 DNA: TGTGCCAGCAGCCAGGGACAGTGGAACACTGAAGCTTTCTTT
CDR3 protein: CASSQGQWNTEAFF

J gene: TRBJ2-1
V gene: TRBV4-3
clone size: -
D gene: -
CDR3 DNA: TGCGCCAGCAGCCAAGATCGGTCAGGGACGGTCAGGGAGCAGTTCTTC
CDR3 protein: CASSQDRSGTVREQFF

J gene: TRBJ2-3
V gene: TRBV11-1
clone size: -
D gene: -
CDR3 DNA: TGTGCCAGCAGCTTAGAAGATACGCAGTATTTT
CDR3 protein: CASSLEDTQYF

J gene: TRBJ1-1
V gene: TRBV7-9
clone size: -
D gene: -
CDR3 DNA: TGTGCCAGCAGCTTTCCAGCGGGGGTTAACACTGAAGCTTTCTTT
CDR3 protein: CASSFPAGVNTEAFF

J gene: TRBJ1-5
V gene: TRBV30
clone size: -
D gene: -
CDR3 DNA: TGTGCCTGGAGCGGGGGGGGCAGGGGTGGCAATCAGCCCCAGCATTTT
CDR3 protein: CAWSGGGRGGNQPQHF

J gene: TRBJ1-1
V gene: TRBV6-6
clone size: -
D gene: -
CDR3 DNA: TGTGCCAGCAGGAGCGGGGCTGGCACTGAAGCTTTCTTT
CDR3 protein: CASRSGAGTEAFF

J gene: TRBJ1-6
V gene: TRBV4-2
clone size: -
D gene: TRBD1
CDR3 DNA: TGTGCCAGCAGACAATACCGGGACAGCGTTTCACCCCTCCACTTT
CDR3 protein: CASRQYRDSVSPLHF

J gene: TRBJ2-1
V gene: TRBV30
clone size: -
D gene: -
CDR3 DNA: TGTGCCTGGAGTGCCCCAGCTAACTCCTACAATGAGCAGTTCTTC
CDR3 protein: CAWSAPANSYNEQFF

J gene: TRBJ2-5
V gene: TRBV15
clone size: -
D gene: -
CDR3 DNA: TGTGCCACCAGCAGAGATAAGGGGAGTGAGACCCAGTACTTC
CDR3 protein: CATSRDKGSETQYF